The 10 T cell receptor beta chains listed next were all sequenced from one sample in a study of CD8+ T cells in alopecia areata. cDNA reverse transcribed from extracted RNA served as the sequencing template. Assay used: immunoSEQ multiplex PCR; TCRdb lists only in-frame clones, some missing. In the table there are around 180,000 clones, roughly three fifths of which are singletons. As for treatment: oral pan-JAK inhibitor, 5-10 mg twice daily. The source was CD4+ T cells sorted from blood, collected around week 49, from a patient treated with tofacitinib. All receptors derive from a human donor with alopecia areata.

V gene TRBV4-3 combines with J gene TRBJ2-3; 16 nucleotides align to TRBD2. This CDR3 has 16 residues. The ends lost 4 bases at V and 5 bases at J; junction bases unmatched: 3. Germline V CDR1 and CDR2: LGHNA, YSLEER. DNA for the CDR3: TGCGCCAGCAGCCCGGGACTAGCGGGGGGGTTAGATACGCAGTATTTT. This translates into CASSPGLAGGLDTQYF.

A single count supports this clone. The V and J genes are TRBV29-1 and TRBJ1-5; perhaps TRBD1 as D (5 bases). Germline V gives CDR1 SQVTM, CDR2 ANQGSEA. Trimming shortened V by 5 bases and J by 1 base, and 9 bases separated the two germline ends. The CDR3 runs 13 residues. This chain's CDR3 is CSVCSGSNQPQHF. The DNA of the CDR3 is TGCAGCGTTTGTTCAGGGAGCAATCAGCCCCAGCATTTT.

CDR3 region: CASSLTDSPNYGYTF. The CDR3 coding sequence is TGTGCCAGCAGCTTGACAGATAGTCCTAACTATGGCTACACCTTC. The chain combines TRBV5-5 with TRBJ1-2; D uncertain. The CDR3 loop spans 15 amino acids. CDR1 is SGHKS and CDR2 is YYEKEE in the germline V gene (reference sequence). V lost 1 base to trimming and J lost 0 bases, with 10 bases between them. Supplemented by reference TRBV5-5 and TRBJ1-2, the full variable domain reads DAGVTQSPTHLIKTRGQQVTLRCSPISGHKSVSWYQQVLGQGPQFIFQYYEKEERGRGNFPDRFSARQFPNYSSELNVNALLLGDSALYLCASSLTDSPNYGYTFGSGTRLTVV.

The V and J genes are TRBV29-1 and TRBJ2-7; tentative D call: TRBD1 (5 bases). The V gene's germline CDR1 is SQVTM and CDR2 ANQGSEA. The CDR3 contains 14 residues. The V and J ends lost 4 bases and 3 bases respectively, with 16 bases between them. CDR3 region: CSVASRLGVYEQYF. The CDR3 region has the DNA TGCAGCGTTGCGTCTAGGCTAGGGGTCTACGAGCAGTACTTC.

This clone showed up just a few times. The chain's CDR3 is CASRGTGNEKLFF. CDR3 coding DNA: TGTGCCAGTAGGGGGACAGGGAATGAAAAACTGTTTTTT. The V gene is TRBV19, the J gene TRBJ1-4; 9 nucleotides line up with TRBD1. Germline trimming cut 6 bases from V and 5 bases from J; bases unmatched to any gene: 1. This CDR3 contains 13 residues. CDR1 and CDR2 (germline): LNHDA, SQIVND (reference sequence).

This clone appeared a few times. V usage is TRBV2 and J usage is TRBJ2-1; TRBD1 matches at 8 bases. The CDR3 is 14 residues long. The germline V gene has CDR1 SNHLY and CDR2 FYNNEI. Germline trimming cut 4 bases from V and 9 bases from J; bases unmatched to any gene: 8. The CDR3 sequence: CASSVTRGQREQFF. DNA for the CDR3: TGTGCCAGCAGTGTCACCAGGGGGCAACGTGAGCAGTTCTTC.

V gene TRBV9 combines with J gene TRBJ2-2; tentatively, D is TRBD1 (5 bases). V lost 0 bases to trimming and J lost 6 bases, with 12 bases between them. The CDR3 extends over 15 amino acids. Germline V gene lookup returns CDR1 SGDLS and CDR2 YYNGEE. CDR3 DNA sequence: TGTGCCAGCAGCGTAGCTCAGGGATCCTCCGGGGAGCTGTTTTTT. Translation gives CASSVAQGSSGELFF.

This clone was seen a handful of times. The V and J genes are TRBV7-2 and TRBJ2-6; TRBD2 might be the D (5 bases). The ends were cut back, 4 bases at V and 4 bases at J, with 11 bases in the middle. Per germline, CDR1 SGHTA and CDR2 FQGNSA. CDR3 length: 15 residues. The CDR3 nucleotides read TGTGCCAGCAGCTCCCCGGGATCGGGGGCCAACGTCCTGACTTTC. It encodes CASSSPGSGANVLTF.

The CDR3 loop is CSVDDDTGELFF. The DNA of the CDR3 is TGCAGCGTTGATGATGACACCGGGGAGCTGTTTTTT. This rearrangement joins TRBV29-1 to TRBJ2-2, with D uncertain. V was trimmed by 3 bases and J by 3 bases, leaving 5 bases between them. CDR1 and CDR2 (germline): SQVTM, ANQGSEA. CDR3 length: 12 amino acids.

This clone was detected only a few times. The CDR3 here is CSVDPSPSSYNEQFF. The CDR3 coding sequence is TGCAGCGTTGATCCGTCCCCTAGCTCCTACAATGAGCAGTTCTTC. J is TRBJ2-1 and V is TRBV29-1, with unresolved D. Germline CDR1 and CDR2: SQVTM and ANQGSEA. This CDR3 is built from 15 residues. Between the trimmed V and J ends, which lost 3 bases and 0 bases, there was a span of 12 bases.